Below, 17 T cell receptor beta chains from the same sample are listed, as sequenced in a study of Ad26.COV2.S vaccination and SARS-CoV-2 variants. TCRdb keeps only in-frame clones here, not all; method: immunoSEQ multiplex PCR. The table has about 680,000 clones, 80% to 90% seen once. Treatment reported: 19 received Ad26.COV2.S at low or high dose, single or two shots; five or six received placebo; per-sample allocation not given. Specimens were obtained on day 63 following the first vaccine or placebo injection. This specimen was peripheral blood, taken in a trial of Ad26.COV2.S vaccine versus placebo. The source of these receptors is a person between 18 and 60 years old who received the Ad26.COV2.S COVID-19 vaccine or a placebo.

The chain joins TRBV6-5 to TRBJ1-6; D might be TRBD1 (6 bases). Trimming pared 1 base from V and 6 bases from J, leaving 10 bases between. The V gene's germline CDR1 is MNHEY and CDR2 SVGAGI. The CDR3 runs to 15 residues. Written as DNA, the CDR3 is TGTGCCAGCAGTTACTTTCAGGGGTTTAATTCACCCCTCCACTTT. This codes for CASSYFQGFNSPLHF.

This chain uses TRBV23-1 with TRBJ2-1, with TRBD1 matching 9 bases. TRBV23-1 has ORF status, its function being uncertain. This CDR3 spans 17 amino acids. V lost 2 bases to trimming and J lost 4 bases; unmatched junction nucleotides: 9. The CDR3 region is CASSQPERQGGYNEQFF. CDR3 nucleotide sequence: TGCGCCAGCAGTCAACCGGAGAGACAGGGGGGATACAATGAGCAGTTCTTC.

The J gene is TRBJ1-1, the V gene TRBV30; 8 bases match TRBD1. V lost 2 bases and J lost 1; bases outside the gene matches: 3. The germline CDR1 and CDR2 sequences are GTSNPN and SVGIG (reference sequence). This CDR3 has 14 residues. This CDR3 is CAWSKGQANTEAFF. The CDR3, as DNA: TGTGCCTGGAGTAAGGGACAGGCGAACACTGAAGCTTTCTTT.

J is TRBJ2-7 and V is TRBV2; tentative D call: TRBD1 (5 bases). This CDR3 has 13 residues. The V end was cut by 4 bases, the J end by 3 bases, with 10 bases between. Germline V gene lookup returns CDR1 SNHLY and CDR2 FYNNEI. DNA for the CDR3: TGTGCCAGCAGTGTGGACACAGGCTACGAGCAGTACTTC. It translates to CASSVDTGYEQYF.

The chain links TRBV6-5 to TRBJ1-5, with D tentatively TRBD1 (6 bases). The V and J ends lost 6 bases and 7 bases respectively, with 16 bases between them. The germline CDR1 and CDR2 sequences are MNHEY and SVGAGI. This CDR3 has 14 amino acids. CDR3 bases: TGTGCCAGCAGCTCCAGGGGAACAGGACAGCCCCAGCATTTT. Its translation is CASSSRGTGQPQHF.

This chain links TRBV6-5 with TRBJ2-7; the match to TRBD1 covers 11 bases. Germline V gene sequence: CDR1 MNHEY, CDR2 SVGAGI. The J segment lost 1 base and the V segment lost 0 bases, leaving 2 bases of the junction unmatched. The CDR3 is made up of 16 amino acids. Here the CDR3 reads CASSYSGQGVSYEQYF. Written as DNA, the CDR3 is TGTGCCAGCAGTTACTCGGGACAGGGGGTGTCCTACGAGCAGTACTTC.

The J gene is TRBJ2-1, the V gene TRBV4-1; maybe TRBD1 (5 bases). Germline CDR1 reads MGHRA; CDR2 reads YSYEKL. The CDR3 sequence is 16 residues long. The germline V and J ends were trimmed by 0 bases and 9 bases, with 18 bases remaining between them. CDR3 bases: TGCGCCAGCAGCCAAGATATTAGGCAGGGTAAGGGTGAGCAGTTCTTC. Its protein product is CASSQDIRQGKGEQFF.

A single count supports this clone. V usage is TRBV5-5 and J usage is TRBJ2-3, with TRBD2 as a possible D gene (7 bases). Looked up from germline, CDR1 is SGHKS and CDR2 is YYEKEE (reference sequence). The V gene lost 2 bases and the J gene lost 0 bases, with 16 bases spanning the gap. The CDR3 has 17 amino acids. The CDR3 coding sequence is TGTGCCAGCAGCTTTACGGGGGGCCAGACCAGCACAGATACGCAGTATTTT. It specifies CASSFTGGQTSTDTQYF.

V gene TRBV10-1 combines with J gene TRBJ2-2; D uncertain. V was shortened by 0 bases and J by 1 base, with 9 bases between the two germline ends. CDR1 and CDR2 (germline): WNHNN, SYGVQD (reference sequence). The CDR3 contains 16 residues. In DNA, the CDR3 is TGCGCCAGCAGTGAGTCGCCGGCTGAGAACACCGGGGAGCTGTTTTTT. Its protein is CASSESPAENTGELFF.

The chain carries TRBV5-1 and TRBJ2-7; 11 nucleotides match TRBD1. V was clipped by 0 bases and J by 3 bases; unmatched bases: 8. The CDR3 runs to 17 residues. Per germline, CDR1 SGHRS and CDR2 YFSETQ. This chain's CDR3 is CASSLAGGTGGVYEQYF. CDR3 nucleotide sequence: TGCGCCAGCAGCTTGGCCGGGGGGACAGGGGGTGTCTACGAGCAGTACTTC.

The chain employs TRBV19 and TRBJ1-6, with a possible D match to TRBD1 (6 bases). Germline values: CDR1 LNHDA, CDR2 SQIVND (reference sequence). Trimming pared 4 bases from V and 7 bases from J, leaving 23 bases between. The CDR3 loop spans 18 amino acids. DNA of the CDR3: TGTGCCAGTAGTACCCACAACCGGGGGCAGTGGGGCAATTCACCCCTCCACTTT. It translates to CASSTHNRGQWGNSPLHF.

The chain has TRBV10-3 and TRBJ1-2; weak D call: TRBD1 (6 bases). This CDR3 region has 16 residues. The V end was cut by 3 bases, the J end by 0 bases, with 14 bases between. The germline CDR1 and CDR2 sequences are ENHRY and SYGVKD. CDR3 loop: CAISDQGREANYGYTF. CDR3 DNA sequence: TGTGCCATCAGTGATCAGGGGAGAGAGGCTAACTATGGCTACACCTTC.

Comments on this clone: Distinct nucleotide sequences in the sample also encode this CDR3. The chain links TRBV18 to TRBJ1-3; D is unclear. V shed 0 bases and J shed 0 bases, with 6 bases lying between them. Germline-derived CDR1 and CDR2 are KGHSH and LQKENI. The CDR3 is 15 amino acids. The CDR3 reads CASSPPSSSGNTIYF. For the CDR3, the DNA is TGTGCCAGCTCACCACCCTCCAGCTCTGGAAACACCATATATTTT.

V usage is TRBV2 and J usage is TRBJ2-3, with D possibly matching TRBD1 (5 bases). Germline V gene data show CDR1 as SNHLY and CDR2 as FYNNEI. The CDR3 is 13 residues long. V lost 8 bases, J lost 2 bases, and 11 bases lay in between. Here the CDR3 DNA reads TGTGCCAGCCAGGGTAGCTTCACAGATACGCAGTATTTT. Translating it yields CASQGSFTDTQYF. The full variable domain, rest sourced from reference TRBV2 and TRBJ2-3, is EPEVTQTPSHQVTQMGQEVILRCVPISNHLYFYWYRQILGQKVEFLVSFYNNEISEKSEIFDDQFSVERPDGSNFTLKIRSTKLEDSAMYFCASQGSFTDTQYFGPGTRLTVL.

J is TRBJ1-5 and V is TRBV19; D gene ambiguous. CDR1 is LNHDA, CDR2 SQIVND, per germline (reference sequence). The CDR3 contains 15 residues. The germline V and J ends were trimmed by 0 bases and 2 bases, with 8 bases remaining between them. The CDR3 DNA follows: TGTGCCAGTAGTATAGATAGGCGGGGCAATCAGCCCCAGCATTTT. Protein product: CASSIDRRGNQPQHF.

The chain is built from TRBV29-1 and TRBJ1-2, with 7 bases lining up with TRBD1. This CDR3 has 12 residues. V lost 7 bases to trimming and J lost 2 bases; unmatched junction nucleotides: 4. CDR1 SQVTM and CDR2 ANQGSEA come from the germline V gene. The CDR3 is CSALQGNYGYTF. The DNA of the CDR3 is TGCAGCGCACTACAGGGGAACTATGGCTACACCTTC.

The chain carries TRBV7-8 and TRBJ2-3, with 13 nucleotides matching TRBD2. Germline CDR1 and CDR2: SGHVS and FQNEAQ. With 1 base clipped from V and 5 bases from J, the junction kept 3 bases outside the gene matches. The CDR3 totals 16 residues. The DNA of the CDR3 is TGTGCCAGCAGCTTAGTACTAGCGGGAGGGGGAGATACGCAGTATTTT. Protein sequence: CASSLVLAGGGDTQYF. Supplemented by reference TRBV7-8 and TRBJ2-3, the full variable domain reads GAGVSQSPRYKVAKRGQDVALRCDPISGHVSLFWYQQALGQGPEFLTYFQNEAQLDKSGLPSDRFFAERPEGSVSTLKIQRTQQEDSAVYLCASSLVLAGGGDTQYFGPGTRLTVL.